This TCR beta chain comes out of a study of CXCR3-negative and CXCR3-positive naive CD8 T cells. General observations from the study: Naive CXCR3-positive and CXCR3-negative cells shared TRBV-TRBJ usage; memory cells diverged.

The libraries of TRB cDNA were constructed through 5' RACE using UMI labels. TCRdb reprocessed the 5' RACE reads and keeps a single row for each CDR3 protein, giving no DNA. This sample contains roughly 86,000 distinct CDR3 sequences. Remarks on this clonotype: Its antigen is unknown.

At 300,000 to 350,000 cells each, triplicate sorts were carried out for each CD8+ T cell subset. A CD45RO-CCR7+CD27+CD95- profile was what naive CD8+ T cells displayed. The CDR3 extends over 15 amino acids. Germline V gene lookup returns CDR1 DFQATT and CDR2 SNEGSKA (reference sequence). This TCR was recovered from a human donor in good health. Some clones in this sample may be carry-over from other donors' samples. The gene calls are TRBV20-1 and TRBJ2-7; checking the TCRdb D call of TRBD2 is not possible without DNA. Sequencing was performed on naive CXCR3- CD8+ T cells from blood. Stated subset: CD45RO-CCR7+CD27+CD95- naive CD8+ T cells lacking CXCR3 (TNR3-). The CDR3 loop reads CSARDLTSGSFEQYF.